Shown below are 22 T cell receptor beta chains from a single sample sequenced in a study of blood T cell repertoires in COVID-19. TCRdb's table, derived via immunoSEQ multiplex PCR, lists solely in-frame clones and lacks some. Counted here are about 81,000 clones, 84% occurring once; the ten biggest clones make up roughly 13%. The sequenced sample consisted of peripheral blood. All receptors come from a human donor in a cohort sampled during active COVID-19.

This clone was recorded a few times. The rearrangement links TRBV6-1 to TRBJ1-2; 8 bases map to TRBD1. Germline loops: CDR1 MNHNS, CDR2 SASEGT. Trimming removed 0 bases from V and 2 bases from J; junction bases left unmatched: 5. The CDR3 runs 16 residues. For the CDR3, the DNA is TGTGCCAGCAGTGAAGCTGGGGGACAGGTGAACTATGGCTACACCTTC. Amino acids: CASSEAGGQVNYGYTF.

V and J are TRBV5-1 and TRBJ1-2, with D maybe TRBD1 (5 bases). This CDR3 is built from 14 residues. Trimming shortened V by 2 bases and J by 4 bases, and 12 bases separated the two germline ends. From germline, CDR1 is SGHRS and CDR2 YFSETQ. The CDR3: CASSFGGLGYGYTF. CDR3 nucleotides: TGCGCCAGCAGCTTCGGGGGTTTGGGCTATGGCTACACCTTC.

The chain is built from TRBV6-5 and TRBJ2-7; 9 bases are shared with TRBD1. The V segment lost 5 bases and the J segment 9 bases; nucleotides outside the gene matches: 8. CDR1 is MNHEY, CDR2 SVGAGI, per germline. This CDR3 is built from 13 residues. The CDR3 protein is CASSPGQGWGQYF. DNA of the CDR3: TGTGCCAGCAGTCCCGGACAGGGGTGGGGGCAGTACTTC.

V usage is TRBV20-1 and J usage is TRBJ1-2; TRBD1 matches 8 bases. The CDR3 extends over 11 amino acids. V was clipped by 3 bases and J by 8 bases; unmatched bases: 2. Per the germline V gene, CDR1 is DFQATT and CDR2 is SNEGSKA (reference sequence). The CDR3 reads CSARQGAGYTF. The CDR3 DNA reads TGCAGTGCTAGGCAGGGGGCCGGCTACACCTTC.

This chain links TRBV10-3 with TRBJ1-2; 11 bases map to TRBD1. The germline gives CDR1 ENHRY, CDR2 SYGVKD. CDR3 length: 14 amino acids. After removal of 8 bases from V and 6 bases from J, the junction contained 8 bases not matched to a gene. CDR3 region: CAIQDRTGGDGYTF. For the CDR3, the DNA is TGTGCCATCCAAGACAGGACAGGGGGCGATGGCTACACCTTC.

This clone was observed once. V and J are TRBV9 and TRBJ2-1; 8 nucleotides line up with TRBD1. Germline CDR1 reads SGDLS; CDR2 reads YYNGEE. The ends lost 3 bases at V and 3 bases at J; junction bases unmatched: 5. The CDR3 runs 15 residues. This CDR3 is CASSERGQGYNEQFF. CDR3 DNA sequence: TGTGCCAGCAGCGAGAGAGGACAGGGCTACAATGAGCAGTTCTTC. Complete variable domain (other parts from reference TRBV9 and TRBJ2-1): DSGVTQTPKHLITATGQRVTLRCSPRSGDLSVYWYQQSLDQGLQFLIQYYNGEERAKGNILERFSAQQFPDLHSELNLSSLELGDSALYFCASSERGQGYNEQFFGPGTRLTVL.

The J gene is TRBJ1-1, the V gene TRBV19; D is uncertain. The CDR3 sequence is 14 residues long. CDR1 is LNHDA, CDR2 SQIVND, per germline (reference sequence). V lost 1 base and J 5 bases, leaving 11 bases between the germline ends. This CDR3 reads CASSIVRGRTEAFF. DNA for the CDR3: TGTGCCAGTAGTATAGTTAGAGGGCGAACTGAAGCTTTCTTT.

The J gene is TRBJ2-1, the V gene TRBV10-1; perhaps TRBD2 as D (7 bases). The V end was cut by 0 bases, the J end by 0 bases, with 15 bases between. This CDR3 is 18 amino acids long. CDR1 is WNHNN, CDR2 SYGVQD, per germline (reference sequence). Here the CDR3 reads CASSESRRGLRSYNEQFF. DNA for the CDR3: TGCGCCAGCAGTGAGTCTCGGCGGGGGCTCCGCTCCTACAATGAGCAGTTCTTC.

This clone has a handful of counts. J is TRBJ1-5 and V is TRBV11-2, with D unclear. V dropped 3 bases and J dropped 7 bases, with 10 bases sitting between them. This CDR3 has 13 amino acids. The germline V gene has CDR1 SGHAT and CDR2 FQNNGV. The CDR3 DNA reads TGTGCCAGCAGCTTCGGGAGAATGCAGCCCCAGCATTTT. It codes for CASSFGRMQPQHF.

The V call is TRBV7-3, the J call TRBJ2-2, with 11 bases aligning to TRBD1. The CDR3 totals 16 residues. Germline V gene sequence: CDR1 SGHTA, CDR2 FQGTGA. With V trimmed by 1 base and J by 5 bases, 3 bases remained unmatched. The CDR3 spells CASSLMGDRGTGELFF. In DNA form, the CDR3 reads TGTGCCAGCAGCTTAATGGGGGACAGGGGGACCGGGGAGCTGTTTTTT.

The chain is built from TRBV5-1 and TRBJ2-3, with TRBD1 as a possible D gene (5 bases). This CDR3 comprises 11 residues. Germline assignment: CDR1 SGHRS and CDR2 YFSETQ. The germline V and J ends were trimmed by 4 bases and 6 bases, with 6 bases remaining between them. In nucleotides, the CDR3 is TGCGCCAGCAGCGCAGGGGATACGCAGTATTTT. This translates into CASSAGDTQYF.

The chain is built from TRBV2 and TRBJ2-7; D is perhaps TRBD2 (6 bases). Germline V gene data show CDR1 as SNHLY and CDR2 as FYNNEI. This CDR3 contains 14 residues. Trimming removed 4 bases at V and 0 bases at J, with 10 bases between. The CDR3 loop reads CASSGGLNSYEQYF. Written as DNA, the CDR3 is TGTGCCAGCAGTGGGGGACTGAACTCCTACGAGCAGTACTTC.

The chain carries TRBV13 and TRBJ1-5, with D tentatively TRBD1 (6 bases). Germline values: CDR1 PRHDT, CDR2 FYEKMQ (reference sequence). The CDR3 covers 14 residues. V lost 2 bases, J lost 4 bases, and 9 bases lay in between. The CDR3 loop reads CASSLRDTNQPQHF. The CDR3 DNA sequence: TGTGCCAGCAGCTTAAGGGACACGAATCAGCCCCAGCATTTT.

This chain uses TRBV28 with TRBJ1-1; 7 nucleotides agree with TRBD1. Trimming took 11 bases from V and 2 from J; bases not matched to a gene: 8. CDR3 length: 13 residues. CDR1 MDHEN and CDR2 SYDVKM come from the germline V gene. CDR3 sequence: CASDHRGNTEAFF. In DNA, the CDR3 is TGTGCCTCCGATCACAGGGGAAACACTGAAGCTTTCTTT.

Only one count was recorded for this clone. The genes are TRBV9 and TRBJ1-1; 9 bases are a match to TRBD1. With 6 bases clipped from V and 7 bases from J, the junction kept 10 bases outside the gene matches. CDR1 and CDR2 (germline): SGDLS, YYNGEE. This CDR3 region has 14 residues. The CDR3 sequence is CASTPGQGIFEAFF. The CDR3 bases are TGTGCCAGCACCCCGGGACAGGGAATATTTGAAGCTTTCTTT.

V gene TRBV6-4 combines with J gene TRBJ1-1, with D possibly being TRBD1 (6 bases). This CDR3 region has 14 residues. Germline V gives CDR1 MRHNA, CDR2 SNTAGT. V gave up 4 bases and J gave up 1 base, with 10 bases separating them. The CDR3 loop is CASSVGDKNTEAFF. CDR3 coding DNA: TGTGCCAGCAGTGTGGGGGACAAGAACACTGAAGCTTTCTTT.

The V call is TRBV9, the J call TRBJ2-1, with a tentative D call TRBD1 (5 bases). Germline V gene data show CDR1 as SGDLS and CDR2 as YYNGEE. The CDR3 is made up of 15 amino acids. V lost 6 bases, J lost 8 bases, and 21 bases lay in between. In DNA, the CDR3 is TGTGCCAGCACCCCCCAGGGATATTATTGGGATGAGCAGTTCTTC. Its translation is CASTPQGYYWDEQFF.

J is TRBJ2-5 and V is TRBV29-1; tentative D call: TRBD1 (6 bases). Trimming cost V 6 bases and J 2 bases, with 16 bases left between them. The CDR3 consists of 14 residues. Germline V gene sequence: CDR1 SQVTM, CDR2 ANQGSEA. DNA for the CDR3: TGCAGCGTACCTTCCGGGACAAGACAAGAGACCCAGTACTTC. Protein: CSVPSGTRQETQYF.

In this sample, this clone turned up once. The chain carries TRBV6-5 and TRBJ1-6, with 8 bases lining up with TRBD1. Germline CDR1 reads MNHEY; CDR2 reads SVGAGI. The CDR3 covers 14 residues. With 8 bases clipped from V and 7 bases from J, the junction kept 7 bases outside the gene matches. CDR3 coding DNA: TGTGCCAGCGAGACCGGGACAGGCAATTCACCCCTCCACTTT. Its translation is CASETGTGNSPLHF.

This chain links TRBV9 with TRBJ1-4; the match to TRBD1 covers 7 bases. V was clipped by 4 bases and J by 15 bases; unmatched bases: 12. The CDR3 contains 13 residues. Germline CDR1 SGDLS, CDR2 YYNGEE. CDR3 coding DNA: TGTGCCAGCAGCTTCTACCGGGACAGCCCTTTGTTTTTT. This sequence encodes CASSFYRDSPLFF.

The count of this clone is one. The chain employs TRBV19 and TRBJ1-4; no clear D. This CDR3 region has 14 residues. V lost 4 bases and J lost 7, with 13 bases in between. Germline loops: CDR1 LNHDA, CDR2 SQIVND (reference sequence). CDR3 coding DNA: TGTGCCAGTAGTACCCCCGTAGCTGGTGAAAAACTGTTTTTT. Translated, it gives CASSTPVAGEKLFF.

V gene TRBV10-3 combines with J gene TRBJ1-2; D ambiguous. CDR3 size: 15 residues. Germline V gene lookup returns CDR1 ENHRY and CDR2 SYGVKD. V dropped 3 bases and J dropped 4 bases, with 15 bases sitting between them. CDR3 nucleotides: TGTGCCATCAGTGATGGGAGGACTGACCGCTATGGCTACACCTTC. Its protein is CAISDGRTDRYGYTF.